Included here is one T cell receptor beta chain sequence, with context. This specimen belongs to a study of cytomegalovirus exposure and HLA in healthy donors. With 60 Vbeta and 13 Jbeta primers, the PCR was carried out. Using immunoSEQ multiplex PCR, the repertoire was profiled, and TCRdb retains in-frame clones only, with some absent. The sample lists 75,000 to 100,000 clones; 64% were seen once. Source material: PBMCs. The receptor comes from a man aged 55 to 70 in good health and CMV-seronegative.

The CDR3 DNA is TGTGCCAGCAGTCAGGGACTTATCTACGAGCAGTACTTC. This encodes CASSQGLIYEQYF. This rearrangement joins TRBV6-5 to TRBJ2-7, with a tentative D call TRBD2 (6 bases). Trimming left V 5 bases short and J 3 bases short, with 11 bases between. This CDR3 spans 13 amino acids. The V gene's germline CDR1 is MNHEY and CDR2 SVGAGI.